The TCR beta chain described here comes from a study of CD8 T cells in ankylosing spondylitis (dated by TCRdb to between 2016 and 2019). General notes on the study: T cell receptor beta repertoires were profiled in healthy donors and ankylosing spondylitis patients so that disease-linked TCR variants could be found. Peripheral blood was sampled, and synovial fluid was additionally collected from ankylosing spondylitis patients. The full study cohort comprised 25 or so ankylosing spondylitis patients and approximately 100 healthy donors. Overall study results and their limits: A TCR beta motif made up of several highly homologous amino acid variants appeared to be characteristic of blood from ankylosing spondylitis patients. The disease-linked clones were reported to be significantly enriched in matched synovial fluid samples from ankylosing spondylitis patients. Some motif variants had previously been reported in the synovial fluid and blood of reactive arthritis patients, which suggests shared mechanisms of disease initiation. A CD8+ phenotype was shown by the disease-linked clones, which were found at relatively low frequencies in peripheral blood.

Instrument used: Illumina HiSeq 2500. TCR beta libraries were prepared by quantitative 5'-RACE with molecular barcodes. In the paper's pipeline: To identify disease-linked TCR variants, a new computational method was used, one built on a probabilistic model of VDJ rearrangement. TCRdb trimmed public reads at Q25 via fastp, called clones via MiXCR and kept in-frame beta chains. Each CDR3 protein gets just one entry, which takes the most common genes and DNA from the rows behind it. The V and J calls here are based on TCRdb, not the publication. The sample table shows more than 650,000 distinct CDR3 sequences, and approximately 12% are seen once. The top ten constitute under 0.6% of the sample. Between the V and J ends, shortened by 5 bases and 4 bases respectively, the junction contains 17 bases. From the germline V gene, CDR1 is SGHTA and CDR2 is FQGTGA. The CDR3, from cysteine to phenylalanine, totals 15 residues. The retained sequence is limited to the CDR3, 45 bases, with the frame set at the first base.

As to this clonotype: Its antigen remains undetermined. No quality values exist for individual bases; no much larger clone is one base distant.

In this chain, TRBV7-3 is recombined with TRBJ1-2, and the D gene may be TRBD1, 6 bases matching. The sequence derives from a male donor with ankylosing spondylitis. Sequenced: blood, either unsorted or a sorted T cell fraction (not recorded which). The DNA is TGTGCCAGCAGCCCTCAAGGGGGGCGGGCCTATGGCTACACCTTC. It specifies CASSPQGGRAYGYTF.